Below are 11 T cell receptor beta chains sequenced from a single sample in a study of beta chain features in type 1 diabetes. Study-level results: Within each of all four CD4+ subsets, Type 1 diabetes patients had TCRB CDR3s that were moderately but significantly shorter.

The antigens of these receptors remain unknown. All of the isolated RNA was reverse transcribed, so expressed TCRB transcripts were sequenced. Here immunoSEQ multiplex PCR was the method, and the copy in TCRdb shows in-frame clones only, minus some. The profile shows 300,000 to 450,000 clones, over 8.5% of them singletons. Sequenced: central memory CD4+ T cells from blood. Every receptor here comes from a man aged 25 to 45 with type 1 diabetes.

The J gene is TRBJ2-7, the V gene TRBV7-9; unclear D gene. The V end lost 4 bases, the J end lost 0 bases, and 7 bases lay between the germline ends. Per the germline V gene, CDR1 is SEHNR and CDR2 is FQNEAQ (reference sequence). CDR3 length equals 13 residues. CDR3 coding DNA: TGTGCCAGCAGCTCCCTAGACTCCTACGAGCAGTACTTC. This encodes CASSSLDSYEQYF.

This clone has more than one count but fewer than ten. This chain links TRBV7-2 with TRBJ1-4; TRBD1 is a possible D gene (5 bases). Germline V gives CDR1 SGHTA, CDR2 FQGNSA. V was cut by 1 base and J by 8 bases, with 14 bases left in between. The length of the CDR3 is 15 residues. Here the CDR3 DNA reads TGTGCCAGCAGCTTAGGGGGGGACCCGCGAGAAAAACTGTTTTTT. Translated: CASSLGGDPREKLFF.

This chain uses TRBV19 with TRBJ1-5; a possible D gene is TRBD1 (5 bases). V lost 5 bases and J lost 6, with 17 bases in between. The CDR3 is 15 amino acids. CDR1 and CDR2 from the germline V gene are LNHDA and SQIVND (reference sequence). The CDR3 nucleotides read TGTGCCAGTAGTGATGCTGACAGTAGGGCTCAGCCCCAGCATTTT. It is translated as CASSDADSRAQPQHF.

This sequence joins TRBV10-1 and TRBJ2-3; D might be TRBD2 (5 bases). The germline V gene has CDR1 WNHNN and CDR2 SYGVQD (reference sequence). V lost 7 bases to trimming and J lost 1 base, with 12 bases between them. This CDR3 region has 14 residues. This CDR3 reads CASTPNGGTDTQYF. Here the CDR3 DNA reads TGCGCCAGCACCCCAAACGGGGGCACAGATACGCAGTATTTT.

The genes are TRBV7-8 and TRBJ2-2; D could derive from TRBD1 or TRBD2 (5 bases each). The V gene's germline CDR1 is SGHVS and CDR2 FQNEAQ. V lost 5 bases and J lost 4, with 17 bases in between. The CDR3 runs 16 residues. The CDR3 nucleotides read TGTGCCAGCAGCAAAGTACGGGATAGGGGCACCGGGGAGCTGTTTTTT. This encodes CASSKVRDRGTGELFF.

This clone has just a few counts. The chain carries TRBV18 and TRBJ2-7; possible D gene TRBD1, 5 bases. Germline V gives CDR1 KGHSH, CDR2 LQKENI. The germline V and J ends were trimmed by 2 bases and 5 bases, with 10 bases remaining between them. The CDR3 has 13 amino acids. This chain's CDR3 is CASSPGQGNEQYF. In nucleotides, the CDR3 is TGTGCCAGCTCACCAGGCCAGGGCAACGAGCAGTACTTC.

This clone was recorded many times. The chain's CDR3 is CASSPGLVYNEQFF. Here the CDR3 DNA reads TGTGCCAGCTCACCAGGTCTCGTTTACAATGAGCAGTTCTTC. J is TRBJ2-1 and V is TRBV18; D not resolved. The CDR3 has 14 amino acids. Germline-derived CDR1 and CDR2 are KGHSH and LQKENI. The V end was cut by 2 bases, the J end by 4 bases, with 9 bases between.

The rearrangement uses TRBV28 and TRBJ2-6; tentative D call: TRBD1 (6 bases). The CDR3 runs to 15 residues. Germline V gene sequence: CDR1 MDHEN, CDR2 SYDVKM. V was cut by 5 bases and J by 2 bases, with 10 bases left in between. The CDR3 region is CASSTQGPGANVLTF. Here the CDR3 DNA reads TGTGCCAGCAGTACACAGGGTCCTGGGGCCAACGTCCTGACTTTC. Combining the CDR3 with reference TRBV28 and TRBJ2-6 gives the whole variable domain DVKVTQSSRYLVKRTGEKVFLECVQDMDHENMFWYRQDPGLGLRLIYFSYDVKMKEKGDIPEGYSVSREKKERFSLILESASTNQTSMYLCASSTQGPGANVLTFGAGSRLTVL.

CDR3 nucleotide sequence: TGCGCCAGCAGTCAAGGGGCCCAGACCTACGAGCAGTACTTC. Amino acids: CASSQGAQTYEQYF. The gene calls are TRBV5-1 and TRBJ2-7; D perhaps matches TRBD1 (5 bases). Germline-derived CDR1 and CDR2 are SGHRS and YFSETQ. Between the trimmed V and J ends, which lost 5 bases and 2 bases, there was a span of 14 bases. This CDR3 comprises 14 residues.

In this sample, this clone turned up a few times. The chain has TRBV6-1 and TRBJ1-2; no clear D gene. CDR1 and CDR2 (germline): MNHNS, SASEGT. This CDR3 comprises 16 residues. The V gene lost 2 bases and the J gene lost 2 bases, with 15 bases spanning the gap. This CDR3 reads CASSEQVFGQNYGYTF. The CDR3 nucleotides read TGTGCCAGCAGTGAACAGGTGTTTGGGCAGAACTATGGCTACACCTTC.

This clone occurred a few times. This chain connects TRBV7-9 to TRBJ1-2, with TRBD1 as a possible D gene (6 bases). Looked up from germline, CDR1 is SEHNR and CDR2 is FQNEAQ (reference sequence). The V and J ends lost 5 bases and 6 bases respectively, with 16 bases between them. The CDR3 loop spans 14 amino acids. CDR3 in amino acids: CASSPRRQGNGYTF. In DNA form, the CDR3 reads TGTGCCAGCAGCCCTCGAAGGCAGGGGAATGGCTACACCTTC.